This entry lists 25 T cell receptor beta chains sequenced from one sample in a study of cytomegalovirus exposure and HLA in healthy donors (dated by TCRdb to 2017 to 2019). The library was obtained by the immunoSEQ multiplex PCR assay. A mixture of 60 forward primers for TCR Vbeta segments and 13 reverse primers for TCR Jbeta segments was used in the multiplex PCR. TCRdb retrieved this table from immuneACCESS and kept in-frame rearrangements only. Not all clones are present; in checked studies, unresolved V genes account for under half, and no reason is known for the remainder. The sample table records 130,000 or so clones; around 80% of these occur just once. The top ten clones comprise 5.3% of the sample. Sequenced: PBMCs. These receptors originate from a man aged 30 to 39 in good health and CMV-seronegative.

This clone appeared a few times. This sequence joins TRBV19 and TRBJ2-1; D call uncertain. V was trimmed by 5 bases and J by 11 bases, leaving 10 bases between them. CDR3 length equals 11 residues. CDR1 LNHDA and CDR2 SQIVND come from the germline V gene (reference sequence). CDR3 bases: TGTGCCAGTAGTGAAGGAGTTCAGCAGTTCTTC. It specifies CASSEGVQQFF.

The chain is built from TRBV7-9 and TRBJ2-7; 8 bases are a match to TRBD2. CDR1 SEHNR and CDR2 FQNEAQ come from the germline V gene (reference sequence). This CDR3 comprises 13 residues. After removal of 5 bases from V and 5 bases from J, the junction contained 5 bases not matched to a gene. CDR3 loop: CASSLSGIDEQYF. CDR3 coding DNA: TGTGCCAGCAGCCTTAGCGGGATCGACGAGCAGTACTTC.

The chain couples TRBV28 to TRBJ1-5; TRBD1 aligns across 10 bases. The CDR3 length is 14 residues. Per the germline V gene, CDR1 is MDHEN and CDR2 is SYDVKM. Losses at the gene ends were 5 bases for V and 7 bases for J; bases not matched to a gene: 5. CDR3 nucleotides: TGTGCCAGCAGTCTAGGACAGGGGGGCCAGCCCCAGCATTTT. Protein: CASSLGQGGQPQHF.

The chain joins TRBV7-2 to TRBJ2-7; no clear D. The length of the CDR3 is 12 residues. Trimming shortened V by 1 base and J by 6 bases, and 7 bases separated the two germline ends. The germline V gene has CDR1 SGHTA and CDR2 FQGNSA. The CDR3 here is CASSLDSREQYF. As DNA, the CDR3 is TGTGCCAGCAGCTTAGACTCGCGCGAGCAGTACTTC.

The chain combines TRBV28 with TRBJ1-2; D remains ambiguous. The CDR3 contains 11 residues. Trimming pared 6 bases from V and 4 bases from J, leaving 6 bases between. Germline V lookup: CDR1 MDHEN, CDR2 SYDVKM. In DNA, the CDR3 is TGTGCCAGCAGGGCAGTCTATGGCTACACCTTC. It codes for CASRAVYGYTF.

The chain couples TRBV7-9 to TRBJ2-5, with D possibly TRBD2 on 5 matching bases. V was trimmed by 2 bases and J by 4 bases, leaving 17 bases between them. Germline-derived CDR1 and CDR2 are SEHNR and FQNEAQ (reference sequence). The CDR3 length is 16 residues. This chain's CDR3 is CASSLRRTSSAETQYF. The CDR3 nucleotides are TGTGCCAGCAGCTTAAGGAGGACGAGTTCGGCAGAGACCCAGTACTTC.

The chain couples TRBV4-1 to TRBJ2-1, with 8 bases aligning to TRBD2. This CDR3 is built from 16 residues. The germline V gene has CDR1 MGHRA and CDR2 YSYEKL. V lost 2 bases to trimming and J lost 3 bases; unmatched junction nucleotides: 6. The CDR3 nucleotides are TGCGCCAGCAGCCAAAAACTAACTAGCGGCTACAATGAGCAGTTCTTC. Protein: CASSQKLTSGYNEQFF.

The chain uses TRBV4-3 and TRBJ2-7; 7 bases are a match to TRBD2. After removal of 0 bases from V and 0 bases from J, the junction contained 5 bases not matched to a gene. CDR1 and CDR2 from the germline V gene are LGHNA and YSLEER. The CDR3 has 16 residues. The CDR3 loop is CASSQDRPSGSYEQYF. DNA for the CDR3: TGCGCCAGCAGCCAAGATCGGCCTAGCGGCTCCTACGAGCAGTACTTC.

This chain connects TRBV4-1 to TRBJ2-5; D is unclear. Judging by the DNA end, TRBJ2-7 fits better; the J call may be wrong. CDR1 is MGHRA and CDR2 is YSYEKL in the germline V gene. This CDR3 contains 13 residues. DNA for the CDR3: TGCGCCAGCAGCCAAGATCTTAACCACGAGCAGTACTTC. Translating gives CASSQDLNHEQYF.

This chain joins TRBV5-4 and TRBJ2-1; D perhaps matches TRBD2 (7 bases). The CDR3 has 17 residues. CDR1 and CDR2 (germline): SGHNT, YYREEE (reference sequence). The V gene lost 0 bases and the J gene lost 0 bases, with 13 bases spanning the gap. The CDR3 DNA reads TGTGCCAGCAGCTTGGGAGGGGGGGGAGGCTCCTACAATGAGCAGTTCTTC. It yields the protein CASSLGGGGGSYNEQFF.

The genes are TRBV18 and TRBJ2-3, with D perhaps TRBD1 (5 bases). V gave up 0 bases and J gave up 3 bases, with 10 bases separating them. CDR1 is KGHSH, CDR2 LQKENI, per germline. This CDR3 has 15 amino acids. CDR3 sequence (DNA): TGTGCCAGCTCACCACCGTCAGGGAAAACAGATACGCAGTATTTT. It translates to CASSPPSGKTDTQYF. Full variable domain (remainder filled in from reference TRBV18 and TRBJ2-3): NAGVMQNPRHLVRRRGQEARLRCSPMKGHSHVYWYRQLPEEGLKFMVYLQKENIIDESGMPKERFSAEFPKEGPSILRIQQVVRGDSAAYFCASSPPSGKTDTQYFGPGTRLTVL.

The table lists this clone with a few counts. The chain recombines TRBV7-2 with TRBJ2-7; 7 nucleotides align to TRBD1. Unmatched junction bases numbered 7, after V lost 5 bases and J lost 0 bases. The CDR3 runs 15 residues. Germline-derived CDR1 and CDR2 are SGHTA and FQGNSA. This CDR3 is CASSRRQGDSYEQYF. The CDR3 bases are TGTGCCAGCAGCCGCAGACAGGGAGACTCCTACGAGCAGTACTTC.

CDR3 DNA: TGCGCCAGCAGCTTGGAAGGGAGGGGAGAGACCCAGTACTTC. The encoded protein is CASSLEGRGETQYF. The chain combines TRBV5-1 with TRBJ2-5, with 7 bases fitting TRBD2. The CDR3 has 14 amino acids. J gave up 4 bases and V 0 bases, and 3 bases lay outside the gene matches. CDR1 and CDR2 (germline): SGHRS, YFSETQ. Complete variable domain (other parts from reference TRBV5-1 and TRBJ2-5): KAGVTQTPRYLIKTRGQQVTLSCSPISGHRSVSWYQQTPGQGLQFLFEYFSETQRNKGNFPGRFSGRQFSNSRSEMNVSTLELGDSALYLCASSLEGRGETQYFGPGTRLLVL.

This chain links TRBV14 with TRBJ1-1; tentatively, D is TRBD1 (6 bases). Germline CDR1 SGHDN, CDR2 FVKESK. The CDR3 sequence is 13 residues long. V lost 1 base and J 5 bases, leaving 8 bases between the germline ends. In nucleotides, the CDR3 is TGTGCCAGCAGCCAAGTGAGGGGGACTGAAGCTTTCTTT. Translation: CASSQVRGTEAFF.

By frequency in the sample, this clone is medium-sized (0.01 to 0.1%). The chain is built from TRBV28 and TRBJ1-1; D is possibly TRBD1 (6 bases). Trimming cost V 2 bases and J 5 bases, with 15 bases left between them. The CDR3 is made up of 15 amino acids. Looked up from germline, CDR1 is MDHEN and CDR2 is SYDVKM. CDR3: CASSLRGRRGTEAFF. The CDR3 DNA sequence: TGTGCCAGCAGTTTAAGAGGCAGAAGGGGGACTGAAGCTTTCTTT.

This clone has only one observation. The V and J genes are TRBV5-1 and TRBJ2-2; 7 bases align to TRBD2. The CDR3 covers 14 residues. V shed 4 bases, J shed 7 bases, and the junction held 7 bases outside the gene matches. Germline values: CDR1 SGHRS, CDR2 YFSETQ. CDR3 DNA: TGCGCCAGCAGCGCAGACTGGGAGGGCGGGGAGCTGTTTTTT. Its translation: CASSADWEGGELFF. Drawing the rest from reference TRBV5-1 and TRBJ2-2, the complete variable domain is KAGVTQTPRYLIKTRGQQVTLSCSPISGHRSVSWYQQTPGQGLQFLFEYFSETQRNKGNFPGRFSGRQFSNSRSEMNVSTLELGDSALYLCASSADWEGGELFFGEGSRLTVL.

The CDR3 DNA follows: TGTGCCAGCAGCCCCGGACAGGGTTTCAGCGAGCAGTACTTC. This sequence encodes CASSPGQGFSEQYF. This sequence joins TRBV7-9 and TRBJ2-7; TRBD1 agrees at 8 bases. In germline, CDR1 is SEHNR, CDR2 FQNEAQ (reference sequence). The J segment lost 6 bases and the V segment lost 5 bases, leaving 9 bases of the junction unmatched. The CDR3 is 14 residues long.

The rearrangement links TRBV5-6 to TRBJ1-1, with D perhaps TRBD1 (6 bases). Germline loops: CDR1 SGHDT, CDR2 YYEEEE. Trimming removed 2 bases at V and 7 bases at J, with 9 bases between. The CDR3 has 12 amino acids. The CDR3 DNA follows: TGTGCCAGCAGCTTTGACAGGAATGAAGCTTTCTTT. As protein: CASSFDRNEAFF.

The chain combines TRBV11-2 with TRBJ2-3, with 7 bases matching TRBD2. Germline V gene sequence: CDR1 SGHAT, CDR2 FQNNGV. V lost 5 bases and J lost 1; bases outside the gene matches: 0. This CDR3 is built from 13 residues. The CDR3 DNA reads TGTGCCAGCAGCACTAGCGGCACAGATACGCAGTATTTT. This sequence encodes CASSTSGTDTQYF.

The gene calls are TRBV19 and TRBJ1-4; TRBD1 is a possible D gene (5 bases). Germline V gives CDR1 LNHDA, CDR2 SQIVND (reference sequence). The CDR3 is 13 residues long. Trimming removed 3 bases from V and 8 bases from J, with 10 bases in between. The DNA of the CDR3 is TGTGCCAGTAGTATGGGAAGGGGAGAAAAACTGTTTTTT. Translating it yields CASSMGRGEKLFF.

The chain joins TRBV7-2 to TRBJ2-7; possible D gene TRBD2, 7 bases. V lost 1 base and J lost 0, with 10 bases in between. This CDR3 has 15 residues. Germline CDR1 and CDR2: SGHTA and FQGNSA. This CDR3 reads CASSLGGGHSYEQYF. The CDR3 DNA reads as TGTGCCAGCAGCTTAGGCGGGGGACACTCCTACGAGCAGTACTTC.

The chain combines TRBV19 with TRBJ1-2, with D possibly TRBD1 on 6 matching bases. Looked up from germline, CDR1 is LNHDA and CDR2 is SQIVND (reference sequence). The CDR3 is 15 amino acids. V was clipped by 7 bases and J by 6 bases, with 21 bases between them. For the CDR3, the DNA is TGTGCCAGTAATTCCCCGAGAGGGGGGGATGATGGCTACACCTTC. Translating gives CASNSPRGGDDGYTF.

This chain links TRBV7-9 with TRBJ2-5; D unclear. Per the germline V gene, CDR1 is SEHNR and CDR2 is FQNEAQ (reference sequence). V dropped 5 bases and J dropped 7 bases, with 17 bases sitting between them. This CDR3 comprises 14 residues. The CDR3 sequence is CASSAGEALRTQYF. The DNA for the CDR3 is TGTGCCAGCAGCGCCGGAGAGGCCCTCAGGACCCAGTACTTC.

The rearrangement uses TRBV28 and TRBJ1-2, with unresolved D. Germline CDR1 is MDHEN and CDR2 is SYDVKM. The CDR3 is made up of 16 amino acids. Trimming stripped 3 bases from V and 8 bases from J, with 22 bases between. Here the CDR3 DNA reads TGTGCCAGCAGTTTCGCTCGGGGTAGAACGTTAGAGGGCTACACCTTC. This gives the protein CASSFARGRTLEGYTF.

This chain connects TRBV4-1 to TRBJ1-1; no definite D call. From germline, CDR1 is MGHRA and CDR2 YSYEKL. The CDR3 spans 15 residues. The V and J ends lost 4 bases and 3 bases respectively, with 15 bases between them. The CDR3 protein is CASSPTGREHTEAFF. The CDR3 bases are TGCGCCAGCAGCCCCACTGGTCGGGAGCACACTGAAGCTTTCTTT.